The 25 T cell receptor beta chains presented below share a single source sample, sequenced in a study of cytomegalovirus exposure and HLA in healthy donors. Researchers ran the PCR with 60 Vbeta and 13 Jbeta primers. Sequencing used immunoSEQ multiplex PCR; TCRdb keeps in-frame clones, though not all of them. Of 90,000 to 120,000 clones listed, 76% are singletons. The specimen sequenced was PBMCs. The source of these receptors is a man aged 18 to 35 in good health and CMV-seronegative.

V and J are TRBV6-1 and TRBJ1-1, with 7 bases aligning to TRBD1. The V gene's germline CDR1 is MNHNS and CDR2 SASEGT. J lost 5 bases, V lost 7 bases, and 4 bases had no gene match. The CDR3 is made up of 12 amino acids. CDR3 region: CASNRGYTEAFF. CDR3 coding DNA: TGTGCCAGCAACAGGGGTTATACTGAAGCTTTCTTT.

The gene calls are TRBV9 and TRBJ2-3; the D gene is possibly TRBD2 (7 bases). V was pared by 0 bases and J by 7 bases, with 15 bases between. This CDR3 is built from 15 residues. Germline loops: CDR1 SGDLS, CDR2 YYNGEE. CDR3 DNA: TGTGCCAGCAGCGTAGAGGGGGGGCCGTCAAATACGCAGTATTTT. Its protein is CASSVEGGPSNTQYF.

J is TRBJ2-7 and V is TRBV29-1, with D possibly matching TRBD2 (5 bases). The germline V gene has CDR1 SQVTM and CDR2 ANQGSEA. V was trimmed by 5 bases and J by 6 bases, leaving 14 bases between them. The CDR3 spans 12 residues. Written as DNA, the CDR3 is TGCAGCGTTCGGGGTAGTTTGGGCGAGCAGTACTTC. Translating gives CSVRGSLGEQYF.

V and J are TRBV7-6 and TRBJ2-2, with 10 nucleotides matching TRBD1. CDR3 length: 18 amino acids. CDR1 is SGHVS, CDR2 FNYEAQ, per germline. V was clipped by 0 bases and J by 4 bases; unmatched bases: 8. In DNA, the CDR3 is TGTGCCAGCAGCTTAGCCCCTCCAGGGACAGGGGTCACCGGGGAGCTGTTTTTT. This codes for CASSLAPPGTGVTGELFF.

The chain links TRBV5-6 to TRBJ1-5, with D unclear. The germline V and J ends were trimmed by 4 bases and 6 bases, with 8 bases remaining between them. The CDR3 spans 12 residues. Germline V gene lookup returns CDR1 SGHDT and CDR2 YYEEEE. The CDR3 bases are TGTGCCAGCAGCAACAGTCGTCAGCCCCAGCATTTT. Residues: CASSNSRQPQHF.

This chain connects TRBV7-3 to TRBJ2-5, with 11 bases matching TRBD2. The germline gives CDR1 SGHTA, CDR2 FQGTGA. The CDR3 totals 16 residues. J was trimmed by 5 bases and V by 1 base; bases with no gene match: 6. The CDR3 DNA is TGTGCCAGCAGCTTAAGGCTAGCGGGGGGCTCGGAGACCCAGTACTTC. Translation gives CASSLRLAGGSETQYF.

This sequence joins TRBV9 and TRBJ2-7, with 8 positions matching TRBD2. The junction had 6 bases not matched to a gene; V was cut back by 0 bases and J by 4 bases. CDR3 length equals 15 residues. Germline-derived CDR1 and CDR2 are SGDLS and YYNGEE. The CDR3 protein is CASSVGTGGLYEQYF. The CDR3 nucleotides are TGTGCCAGCAGCGTAGGGACGGGGGGGCTGTACGAGCAGTACTTC.

The chain couples TRBV6-5 to TRBJ2-5; tentatively, D is TRBD1 (6 bases). This CDR3 contains 11 residues. CDR1 MNHEY and CDR2 SVGAGI come from the germline V gene. V was cut by 9 bases and J by 3 bases, with 8 bases left in between. Here the CDR3 DNA reads TGTGCCAGAAGGACAGAAGAGACCCAGTACTTC. This codes for CARRTEETQYF.

This clone was counted once. The rearrangement uses TRBV7-2 and TRBJ2-7; the match to TRBD2 covers 8 bases. The V gene's germline CDR1 is SGHTA and CDR2 FQGNSA. CDR3 length: 16 residues. Losses at the gene ends were 2 bases for V and 0 bases for J; bases not matched to a gene: 6. The CDR3 protein is CASSLLAGPSSYEQYF. CDR3 bases: TGTGCCAGCAGCTTACTAGCGGGCCCCAGCTCCTACGAGCAGTACTTC.

With regard to this clone: This sample includes further DNA sequences coding for the same CDR3. The chain combines TRBV6-6 with TRBJ2-7, with 9 bases fitting TRBD1. The junction had 4 bases not matched to a gene; V was cut back by 0 bases and J by 4 bases. Looked up from germline, CDR1 is MNHNY and CDR2 is SVGAGI (reference sequence). The CDR3 totals 15 residues. The CDR3: CASSYSGTGTYEQYF. The CDR3 nucleotides read TGTGCCAGCAGTTACTCGGGGACAGGGACGTACGAGCAGTACTTC.

The chain links TRBV7-3 to TRBJ2-7, with a weak D call TRBD2 (5 bases). Trimming stripped 5 bases from V and 7 bases from J, with 18 bases between. The CDR3 extends over 14 amino acids. Germline CDR1 and CDR2: SGHTA and FQGTGA. This CDR3 reads CASSLARAEVEQYF. CDR3 coding DNA: TGTGCCAGCAGCCTAGCCCGGGCTGAAGTGGAGCAGTACTTC.

The CDR3: CASSSTGLETQYF. The CDR3 DNA sequence: TGCGCCAGCAGCTCGACAGGGTTGGAGACCCAGTACTTC. The chain uses TRBV5-1 and TRBJ2-5, with 7 bases identical to TRBD1. There are 13 residues in the CDR3. Trimming removed 3 bases from V and 5 bases from J; junction bases left unmatched: 4. Germline assignment: CDR1 SGHRS and CDR2 YFSETQ.

The chain is built from TRBV6-5 and TRBJ2-5; 7 bases match TRBD1. Germline assignment: CDR1 MNHEY and CDR2 SVGAGI. The CDR3 covers 12 residues. The junction had 2 bases not matched to a gene; V was cut back by 5 bases and J by 5 bases. CDR3 protein: CASSDRVETQYF. The CDR3 nucleotides read TGTGCCAGCAGTGACAGGGTTGAGACCCAGTACTTC.

This clone was detected once. This chain connects TRBV6-1 to TRBJ2-7; TRBD1 is a possible D gene (6 bases). Trimming removed 4 bases from V and 0 bases from J, with 13 bases in between. This CDR3 region has 15 residues. Germline V gives CDR1 MNHNS, CDR2 SASEGT. The CDR3 coding sequence is TGTGCCAGCAGTGTTTTGGACAGCCGCTCCTACGAGCAGTACTTC. Protein: CASSVLDSRSYEQYF.

The chain uses TRBV4-3 and TRBJ2-5; 11 nucleotides match TRBD2. The CDR3 extends over 17 amino acids. V was pared by 0 bases and J by 3 bases, with 6 bases of the junction left unmatched. Germline V gene data show CDR1 as LGHNA and CDR2 as YSLEER. The DNA for the CDR3 is TGCGCCAGCAGCCAAGAAGATAGGGGACTAGCGGAAGAGACCCAGTACTTC. Its translation is CASSQEDRGLAEETQYF.

The rearrangement uses TRBV19 and TRBJ2-3; 8 positions match TRBD1. The CDR3 is 16 residues long. CDR1 is LNHDA, CDR2 SQIVND, per germline (reference sequence). The J segment lost 2 bases and the V segment lost 3 bases, leaving 7 bases of the junction unmatched. The CDR3 here is CASSILDRAFTDTQYF. CDR3 coding DNA: TGTGCCAGTAGTATCCTGGACAGGGCCTTCACAGATACGCAGTATTTT.

At least ten counts were recorded for this clone. This chain joins TRBV7-6 and TRBJ2-4; tentatively, D is TRBD2 (6 bases). Between the trimmed V and J ends, which lost 3 bases and 6 bases, there was a span of 15 bases. Germline CDR1 reads SGHVS; CDR2 reads FNYEAQ. This CDR3 has 15 amino acids. This CDR3 is CASSLGENGRNIQYF. The DNA for the CDR3 is TGTGCCAGCAGCTTGGGAGAGAACGGGAGAAACATTCAGTACTTC.

Points on this clone: Its ends do not fully match the called genes, so a read error is possible. The chain uses TRBV29-1 and TRBJ1-2; D is perhaps TRBD1 (6 bases). The germline V gene encodes CDR1 SQVTM and CDR2 ANQGSEA. The CDR3 extends over 11 amino acids. This CDR3 is CSVRDTHGYPF. The DNA for the CDR3 is TGCAGCGTCCGGGACACCCATGGCTACCCCTTC.

This clone has just a few counts. The chain recombines TRBV2 with TRBJ2-2; 7 bases align to TRBD1. CDR3 length: 17 amino acids. The V segment lost 5 bases and the J segment 0 bases; nucleotides outside the gene matches: 9. The V gene's germline CDR1 is SNHLY and CDR2 FYNNEI. This CDR3 reads CASSRQGFGANTGELFF. As DNA, the CDR3 is TGTGCCAGCAGTCGACAGGGATTTGGAGCGAACACCGGGGAGCTGTTTTTT. Full variable domain (rest looked up from reference TRBV2 and TRBJ2-2): EPEVTQTPSHQVTQMGQEVILRCVPISNHLYFYWYRQILGQKVEFLVSFYNNEISEKSEIFDDQFSVERPDGSNFTLKIRSTKLEDSAMYFCASSRQGFGANTGELFFGEGSRLTVL.

The gene calls are TRBV7-9 and TRBJ2-7; D gene uncertain. From germline, CDR1 is SEHNR and CDR2 FQNEAQ (reference sequence). Trimming took off 1 base at V and 9 bases at J, with 10 bases between the two ends. This CDR3 is built from 12 residues. The DNA for the CDR3 is TGTGCCAGCAGCTTAGAGGCGGCGGCGCAGTACTTC. Translated, it gives CASSLEAAAQYF.

This clone was detected once. The chain employs TRBV9 and TRBJ2-1; perhaps TRBD2 as D (5 bases). Between the trimmed V and J ends, which lost 0 bases and 5 bases, there was a span of 12 bases. Germline V gene data show CDR1 as SGDLS and CDR2 as YYNGEE. This CDR3 region has 15 residues. The CDR3 spells CASSVGASPDNEQFF. The CDR3 DNA follows: TGTGCCAGCAGCGTAGGGGCTAGCCCCGACAATGAGCAGTTCTTC.

The chain is built from TRBV5-1 and TRBJ1-1; 9 nucleotides align to TRBD1. Germline V CDR1 and CDR2: SGHRS, YFSETQ. The CDR3 runs to 16 residues. V was clipped by 4 bases and J by 3 bases; unmatched bases: 10. The CDR3 reads CASSLTGGALYTEAFF. The CDR3 DNA reads TGCGCCAGCAGCCTTACAGGGGGCGCGCTATACACTGAAGCTTTCTTT.

The CDR3 sequence is CASSQGGSSYEQYF. As DNA, the CDR3 is TGCGCCAGCAGCCAGGGGGGGTCCTCCTACGAGCAGTACTTC. The chain recombines TRBV4-1 with TRBJ2-7; TRBD2 matches 7 bases. V was pared by 3 bases and J by 0 bases, with 2 bases of the junction left unmatched. Germline-derived CDR1 and CDR2 are MGHRA and YSYEKL. The CDR3 spans 14 residues.

The count of this clone is one. This chain connects TRBV5-1 to TRBJ2-3; 14 bases fit TRBD2. V was clipped by 3 bases and J by 2 bases; unmatched bases: 11. CDR1 is SGHRS and CDR2 is YFSETQ in the germline V gene. The CDR3 contains 19 residues. The CDR3 loop reads CASSSGLAGGPTYTDTQYF. In DNA form, the CDR3 reads TGCGCCAGCAGCTCTGGACTAGCGGGGGGCCCTACGTACACAGATACGCAGTATTTT.

The genes are TRBV7-2 and TRBJ1-3; the D gene is possibly TRBD1 (5 bases). The V end was cut by 5 bases, the J end by 1 base, with 12 bases between. The CDR3 has 15 residues. Per germline, CDR1 SGHTA and CDR2 FQGNSA. CDR3 in DNA: TGTGCCAGCAGCATAAGGGGTAGTTCTGGAAACACCATATATTTT. Protein: CASSIRGSSGNTIYF.